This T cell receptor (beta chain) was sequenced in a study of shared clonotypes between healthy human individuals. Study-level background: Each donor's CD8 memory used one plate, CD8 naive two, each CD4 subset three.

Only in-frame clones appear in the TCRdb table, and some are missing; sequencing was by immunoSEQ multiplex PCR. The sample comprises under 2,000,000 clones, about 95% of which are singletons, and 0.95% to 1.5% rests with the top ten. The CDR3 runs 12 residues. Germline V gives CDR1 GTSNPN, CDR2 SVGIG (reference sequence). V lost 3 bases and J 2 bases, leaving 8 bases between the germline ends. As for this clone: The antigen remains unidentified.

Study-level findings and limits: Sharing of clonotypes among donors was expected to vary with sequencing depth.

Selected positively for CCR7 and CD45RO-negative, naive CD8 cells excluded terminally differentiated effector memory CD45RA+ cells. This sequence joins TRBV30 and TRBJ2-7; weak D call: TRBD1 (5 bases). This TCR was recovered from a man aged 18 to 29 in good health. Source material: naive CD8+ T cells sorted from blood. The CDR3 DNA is TGTGCCTGGAGGTGGGGCCCCTACGAGCAGTACTTC. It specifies CAWRWGPYEQYF.